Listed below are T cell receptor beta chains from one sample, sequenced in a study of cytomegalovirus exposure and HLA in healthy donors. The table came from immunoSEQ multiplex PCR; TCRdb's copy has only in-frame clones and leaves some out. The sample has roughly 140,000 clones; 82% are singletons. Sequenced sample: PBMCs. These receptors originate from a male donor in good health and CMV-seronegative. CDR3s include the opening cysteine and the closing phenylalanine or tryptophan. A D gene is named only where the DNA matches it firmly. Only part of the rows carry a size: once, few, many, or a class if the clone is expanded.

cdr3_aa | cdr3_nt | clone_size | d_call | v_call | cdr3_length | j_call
CAISEFDRGGTGELFF | TGTGCCATCAGTGAGTTTGACAGGGGAGGGACCGGGGAGCTGTTTTTT | NA | NA | TRBV10-3 | 16 | TRBJ2-2
CASSPDSYYEQYF | TGCGCCAGCAGCCCCGACAGCTACTACGAGCAGTACTTC | NA | NA | TRBV5-1 | 13 | TRBJ2-7
CASSPGQGNYGYTF | TGTGCCAGCAGCCCGGGACAGGGGAACTATGGCTACACCTTC | NA | TRBD1 | TRBV11-2 | 14 | TRBJ1-2
CASSLDDGVEIFF | TGTGCCAGCAGCTTAGATGACGGGGTCGAGATTTTCTTT | NA | NA | TRBV7-2 | 13 | TRBJ1-1
CSVGFRLAGSTDTQYF | TGCAGCGTTGGGTTCAGGCTAGCGGGAAGCACAGATACGCAGTATTTT | NA | TRBD2 | TRBV29-1 | 16 | TRBJ2-3
CASRSPGGTSNQPQHF | TGTGCCAGCAGATCGCCAGGAGGGACTAGCAATCAGCCCCAGCATTTT | NA | NA | TRBV6-6 | 16 | TRBJ1-5
CAGGRYTGELFF | TGTGCCGGCGGGCGGTACACCGGGGAGCTGTTTTTT | NA | NA | TRBV6-1 | 12 | TRBJ2-2
CASSEYTNSLAHNEQFF | TGTGCCAGCAGTGAATATACTAACTCACTAGCCCACAATGAGCAGTTCTTC | NA | NA | TRBV25-1 | 17 | TRBJ2-1
CASSYDREATYEQYF | TGTGCCAGCAGCTACGACAGGGAGGCAACCTACGAGCAGTACTTC | NA | NA | TRBV7-9 | 15 | TRBJ2-7
CSVEGVQGTGELFF | TGCAGCGTTGAAGGAGTACAGGGGACCGGGGAGCTGTTTTTT | NA | TRBD1 | TRBV29-1 | 14 | TRBJ2-2
CASSSPLSYEQYF | TGTGCCAGCAGTTCACCACTATCCTACGAGCAGTACTTC | once | NA | TRBV6-5 | 13 | TRBJ2-7
CASSSGTSGSYEQYF | TGTGCCAGCAGCTCTGGGACTAGCGGGTCCTACGAGCAGTACTTC | NA | TRBD2 | TRBV7-9 | 15 | TRBJ2-7
CASSWGHGQSYEQYF | TGTGCCAGCAGTTGGGGCCATGGTCAATCCTACGAGCAGTACTTC | NA | NA | TRBV27 | 15 | TRBJ2-7
CASSVGSPLYNEQFF | TGCGCCAGCAGCGTCGGGAGCCCCCTTTACAATGAGCAGTTCTTC | NA | NA | TRBV4-3 | 15 | TRBJ2-1
CASSLGLAGETDTQYF | TGTGCCAGCAGCTTGGGACTAGCGGGAGAAACAGATACGCAGTATTTT | NA | TRBD2 | TRBV5-8 | 16 | TRBJ2-3
CASSNLAASSYEQYF | TGTGCCAGCAGTAACCTAGCGGCCAGCTCCTACGAGCAGTACTTC | NA | TRBD2 | TRBV6-1 | 15 | TRBJ2-7
CAWSSDSLPIPQYF | TGTGCCTGGAGTTCCGACAGTCTACCCATACCACAGTATTTT | NA | NA | TRBV30 | 14 | TRBJ2-3
CASSPGPGTYEQYF | TGTGCCAGCAGTCCTGGGCCGGGGACCTACGAGCAGTACTTC | NA | NA | TRBV7-2 | 14 | TRBJ2-7
CASSYLNSGPYEQYF | TGTGCCAGCAGCTACCTTAATAGCGGTCCCTACGAGCAGTACTTC | NA | NA | TRBV5-6 | 15 | TRBJ2-7
CATMEQPNTEAFF | TGTGCCACTATGGAACAGCCGAACACTGAAGCTTTCTTT | NA | NA | TRBV10-3 | 13 | TRBJ1-1
CASSSKGWGNTGELFF | TGTGCCAGCAGCAGCAAGGGGTGGGGAAACACCGGGGAGCTGTTTTTT | few | NA | TRBV13 | 16 | TRBJ2-2
CASSPGSQGEKLFF | TGTGCCAGCAGCCCCGGGTCCCAGGGGGAAAAACTGTTTTTT | NA | NA | TRBV7-9 | 14 | TRBJ1-4
CAWSGTGLGGYTF | TGTGCCTGGAGTGGGACAGGGTTAGGTGGCTACACCTTC | NA | TRBD1 | TRBV30 | 13 | TRBJ1-2
CASSARDRDHQPQHF | TGTGCCAGTAGTGCTCGGGACAGGGATCATCAGCCCCAGCATTTT | few | TRBD1 | TRBV19 | 15 | TRBJ1-5
CASSFSPRGTQYF | TGTGCCAGCAGTTTCTCTCCGCGGGGGACCCAGTACTTC | NA | NA | TRBV27 | 13 | TRBJ2-5
CASRTDRANTEAFF | TGTGCCAGCAGGACGGACAGGGCCAACACTGAAGCTTTCTTT | few | TRBD1 | TRBV6-4 | 14 | TRBJ1-1
CATGGKFGDEQFF | TGTGCCACCGGGGGGAAATTTGGAGATGAGCAGTTCTTC | NA | NA | TRBV15 | 13 | TRBJ2-1
CASSWGTGGAKNIQYF | TGTGCCAGCAGCTGGGGGACAGGGGGAGCCAAAAACATTCAGTACTTC | NA | TRBD1 | TRBV13 | 16 | TRBJ2-4
CASSLTQGTYNEQFF | TGTGCCAGCAGCCTTACACAGGGAACCTACAATGAGCAGTTCTTC | NA | NA | TRBV7-9 | 15 | TRBJ2-1
CAWGTDRHGYTF | TGTGCCTGGGGGACAGATCGGCATGGCTACACCTTC | few | TRBD1 | TRBV30 | 12 | TRBJ1-2
CASRPGLATPYEQYF | TGTGCCAGCAGGCCGGGACTAGCGACGCCCTACGAGCAGTACTTC | NA | TRBD2 | TRBV27 | 15 | TRBJ2-7
CASSQDEGTGGYEQYF | TGCGCCAGCAGCCAAGATGAGGGGACAGGGGGCTACGAGCAGTACTTC | few | TRBD1 | TRBV4-3 | 16 | TRBJ2-7
CASSAGDLSVDTQYF | TGTGCCAGCAGTGCAGGGGATCTTTCGGTAGATACGCAGTATTTT | NA | NA | TRBV6-4 | 15 | TRBJ2-3
CASHKQGLRETQYF | TGTGCCAGCCATAAACAGGGCTTAAGGGAGACCCAGTACTTC | NA | NA | TRBV5-4 | 14 | TRBJ2-5
CASSGSDRGNEQFF | TGTGCCAGCAGTGGTTCAGACAGGGGGAATGAGCAGTTCTTC | NA | TRBD1 | TRBV9 | 14 | TRBJ2-1
CASNSGVPRNQPQHF | TGTGCCAGTAATTCGGGGGTCCCACGCAATCAGCCCCAGCATTTT | NA | NA | TRBV19 | 15 | TRBJ1-5
CASSQAGRGSGYTF | TGCGCCAGCAGCCAAGCGGGCAGGGGTTCCGGCTACACCTTC | once | NA | TRBV4-1 | 14 | TRBJ1-2
CATKSSSGGDRDTQYF | TGTGCCACCAAGAGCTCCAGCGGGGGAGACCGAGATACGCAGTATTTT | NA | TRBD2 | TRBV10-3 | 16 | TRBJ2-3
CASRRRGYGYTF | TGTGCCAGCAGAAGGAGGGGTTATGGCTACACCTTC | NA | NA | TRBV25-1 | 12 | TRBJ1-2
CASSQIDRELEQYF | TGTGCCAGCAGTCAAATCGACAGGGAGCTCGAGCAGTACTTC | NA | TRBD1 | TRBV7-8 | 14 | TRBJ2-7
CASRARGGETYEQYF | TGTGCCAGCAGGGCCCGCGGGGGTGAGACCTACGAGCAGTACTTC | NA | TRBD2 | TRBV6-1 | 15 | TRBJ2-7
CASSGTTGTYGGQFF | TGTGCCAGCAGCGGGACTACGGGGACTTATGGTGGGCAGTTCTTC | NA | NA | TRBV9 | 15 | TRBJ2-1
CAWSPQGDTEAFF | TGTGCCTGGAGTCCTCAGGGGGACACTGAAGCTTTCTTT | NA | TRBD1 | TRBV30 | 13 | TRBJ1-1
CSVESLAGAADTQYF | TGCAGCGTTGAATCCCTAGCGGGAGCGGCAGATACGCAGTATTTT | NA | TRBD2 | TRBV29-1 | 15 | TRBJ2-3
CASRAASTDTQYF | TGTGCCAGCAGGGCGGCTAGCACAGATACGCAGTATTTT | NA | NA | TRBV27 | 13 | TRBJ2-3
CATSRAARGAGELFF | TGTGCCACCAGCAGAGCTGCCAGGGGAGCCGGGGAGCTGTTTTTT | NA | NA | TRBV15 | 15 | TRBJ2-2
CASSYSGGTGELFF | TGTGCCAGCAGTTACTCCGGGGGAACCGGGGAGCTGTTTTTT | NA | NA | TRBV6-5 | 14 | TRBJ2-2
CASSPGLGISYEQYF | TGCGCCAGCAGCCCAGGACTAGGGATCTCCTACGAGCAGTACTTC | few | TRBD2 | TRBV4-3 | 15 | TRBJ2-7
CASSTGQGSSYNEQFF | TGTGCCAGCAGCACAGGTCAGGGTAGCTCCTACAATGAGCAGTTCTTC | NA | NA | TRBV11-2 | 16 | TRBJ2-1
CASHGQGNTDTQYF | TGTGCCAGCCACGGACAGGGAAACACAGATACGCAGTATTTT | NA | TRBD1 | TRBV7-9 | 14 | TRBJ2-3
CASSIGSPNTGELFF | TGTGCCAGTAGTATCGGTTCTCCGAACACCGGGGAGCTGTTTTTT | NA | NA | TRBV19 | 15 | TRBJ2-2
CAGKFRGSSTEAFF | TGTGCCGGTAAGTTTCGGGGGAGCAGCACTGAAGCTTTCTTT | NA | NA | TRBV2 | 14 | TRBJ1-1